The 18 T cell receptor beta chains presented below share a single source sample, sequenced in a study of breast tumors, draining lymph nodes, adjacent tissues. TCRdb re-derived calls from the multiplex PCR reads in MiXCR, one entry per CDR3 protein. The data show about 22,000 distinct CDR3 sequences, with under 75% seen just once and roughly an eighth held by the top ten. The sample taken for sequencing was breast tumor tissue. The origin of the receptors is a female donor with breast cancer. Some clones in this sample may be carry-over from other donors' samples.

This clonotype has a count of ten or more. The chain links TRBV6-1 to TRBJ1-6; TRBD1 might be the D (5 bases). This CDR3 spans 17 amino acids. CDR1 is MNHNS, CDR2 SASEGT, per germline. The V and J ends lost 1 base and 7 bases respectively, with 17 bases between them. The CDR3 spells CASSEVSAGLLNSPLHF. The DNA for the CDR3 is TGTGCCAGCAGTGAAGTATCGGCAGGGTTGCTGAATTCACCCCTCCACTTT.

This clonotype was observed many times. V and J are TRBV4-3 and TRBJ2-3, with 7 bases aligning to TRBD2. After removal of 0 bases from V and 8 bases from J, the junction contained 5 bases not matched to a gene. The CDR3 has 14 amino acids. Germline assignment: CDR1 LGHNA and CDR2 YSLEER. CDR3 sequence: CASSQDLGGGTQYF. In nucleotides, the CDR3 is TGCGCCAGCAGCCAAGATCTGGGCGGGGGTACGCAGTATTTT.

V gene TRBV14 combines with J gene TRBJ2-7; D call uncertain. The V end was cut by 0 bases, the J end by 0 bases, with 6 bases between. The length of the CDR3 is 14 residues. Germline CDR1 SGHDN, CDR2 FVKESK. CDR3: CASSQDGSSYEQYF. CDR3 DNA: TGTGCCAGCAGCCAAGATGGTTCCTCCTACGAGCAGTACTTC.

The V gene is TRBV9, the J gene TRBJ1-2; D is possibly TRBD1 (5 bases). This CDR3 spans 11 amino acids. The germline V gene encodes CDR1 SGDLS and CDR2 YYNGEE. V dropped 2 bases and J dropped 9 bases, with 8 bases sitting between them. The CDR3 protein is CASSVGGSYTF. The DNA of the CDR3 is TGTGCCAGCAGCGTGGGGGGGAGCTACACCTTC.

This chain links TRBV14 with TRBJ2-7; TRBD2 matches 9 bases. Germline CDR1 reads SGHDN; CDR2 reads FVKESK. This CDR3 is 15 amino acids long. V lost 0 bases to trimming and J lost 6 bases; unmatched junction nucleotides: 6. CDR3 sequence reads: CASSQDRLAVFEQYF. Here the CDR3 DNA reads TGTGCCAGCAGCCAAGATCGACTAGCGGTTTTCGAGCAGTACTTC.

As regards this clonotype: A junction boundary mismatches the germline segment, possibly from a read error. The chain has TRBV7-6 and TRBJ2-1; TRBD2 is a possible D gene (5 bases). The CDR3 is made up of 15 amino acids. Germline V gene lookup returns CDR1 SGHVS and CDR2 FNYEAQ. CDR3 loop: CASSVNPDGLNEQLF. CDR3 nucleotides: TGTGCCAGCAGCGTAAACCCGGACGGACTCAATGAGCAGCTCTTC.

In its sample, this clonotype was seen many times. This chain connects TRBV6-1 to TRBJ2-1; 9 bases align to TRBD2. J lost 6 bases, V lost 5 bases, and 8 bases had no gene match. This CDR3 has 15 residues. Per germline, CDR1 MNHNS and CDR2 SASEGT. The CDR3 loop is CASSIAGGPVNEQFF. Written as DNA, the CDR3 is TGTGCCAGCAGTATCGCGGGGGGGCCGGTCAATGAGCAGTTCTTC.

This rearrangement joins TRBV20-1 to TRBJ2-7, with 8 bases aligning to TRBD2. CDR3 length equals 12 residues. Trimming removed 6 bases from V and 5 bases from J; junction bases left unmatched: 6. From germline, CDR1 is DFQATT and CDR2 SNEGSKA (reference sequence). The CDR3: CSAAGTSNEQYF. DNA of the CDR3: TGCAGTGCCGCCGGGACTAGTAACGAGCAGTACTTC.

V gene TRBV6-6 combines with J gene TRBJ1-5; 7 positions agree with TRBD1. With V trimmed by 2 bases and J by 8 bases, 9 bases remained unmatched. This CDR3 spans 15 amino acids. Looked up from germline, CDR1 is MNHNY and CDR2 is SVGAGI (reference sequence). The CDR3 DNA sequence: TGTGCCAGCAGTTACCCCGAGGGCAGGGGGAAGCCCCAGCATTTT. Its protein product is CASSYPEGRGKPQHF.

This chain uses TRBV7-3 with TRBJ2-1; 15 positions agree with TRBD2. CDR1 and CDR2 from the germline V gene are SGHTA and FQGTGA. J gave up 3 bases and V 3 bases, and 6 bases lay outside the gene matches. This CDR3 contains 18 residues. CDR3 residues: CASSLTGTSGRLYNEQFF. The CDR3 region has the DNA TGTGCCAGCAGCTTGACGGGGACTAGCGGGAGGCTCTACAATGAGCAGTTCTTC.

Comments on this clonotype: One end of the junction is discordant with germline, which a read error may explain. The chain combines TRBV7-8 with TRBJ1-2; D call uncertain. The CDR3 contains 15 residues. Germline CDR1 reads SGHVS; CDR2 reads FQNEAQ. Written as DNA, the CDR3 is TGCGCCAGCAGCTTCGAGGGAAGCGTGGACTATGGCTACCCCTTC. Translation: CASSFEGSVDYGYPF.

J is TRBJ2-3 and V is TRBV10-3; 7 bases are shared with TRBD1. The ends lost 7 bases at V and 2 bases at J; junction bases unmatched: 6. CDR1 and CDR2 (germline): ENHRY, SYGVKD. The CDR3 loop spans 14 amino acids. CDR3: CAIKRQGPTDTQYF. CDR3 bases: TGTGCCATCAAAAGACAGGGACCCACAGATACGCAGTATTTT.

The CDR3 here is CSVAASGTYNEQFF. The CDR3 DNA follows: TGCAGCGTTGCGGCTAGCGGGACATACAATGAGCAGTTCTTC. The V call is TRBV29-1, the J call TRBJ2-1, with 9 positions matching TRBD2. The germline CDR1 and CDR2 sequences are SQVTM and ANQGSEA. V lost 4 bases to trimming and J lost 4 bases; unmatched junction nucleotides: 5. The length of the CDR3 is 14 residues.

This clonotype was seen once. The chain carries TRBV12-3 or TRBV12-4 and TRBJ1-6, with 8 bases matching TRBD1. V lost 2 bases to trimming and J lost 7 bases; unmatched junction nucleotides: 7. CDR3 length equals 16 residues. DNA of the CDR3: TGTGCCAGCAGTTTATGGGGGGCAGGGGGCAATTCACCCCTCCACTTT. Its translation is CASSLWGAGGNSPLHF.

Of note for this clonotype: A read error may produce the germline difference seen at one junction end. The chain links TRBV7-3 to TRBJ2-3; D is unclear. CDR1 is SGHTA and CDR2 is FQGTGA in the germline V gene. The length of the CDR3 is 13 residues. The CDR3 DNA reads TGTGTCAGCAGTTTATTCGCGGCAGATACGCAGTATTTT. Its protein is CVSSLFAADTQYF. Looking up the rest from reference TRBV7-3 and TRBJ2-3 gives the full variable domain: GAGVSQTPSNKVTEKGKYVELRCDPISGHTALYWYRQSLGQGPEFLIYFQGTGAADDSGLPNDRFFAVRPEGSVSTLKIQRTERGDSAVYLCVSSLFAADTQYFGPGTRLTVL.

This clonotype came up many times. The chain employs TRBV6-1 and TRBJ2-6; D not certain. Germline-derived CDR1 and CDR2 are MNHNS and SASEGT. The CDR3 has 15 amino acids. V gave up 5 bases and J gave up 0 bases, with 8 bases separating them. In DNA form, the CDR3 reads TGTGCCAGCAGTCACGGCACCTCTGGGGCCAACGTCCTGACTTTC. Protein sequence: CASSHGTSGANVLTF.

This clonotype was seen many times. The CDR3 bases are TGCGCCAGCAGCCAAGCTGCCCTTAGGAACACTGAAGCTTTCTTT. This gives the protein CASSQAALRNTEAFF. This chain links TRBV4-1 with TRBJ1-1; unclear D gene. With 1 base removed from V and 1 base from J, the gap between germline ends came to 10 bases. CDR1 MGHRA and CDR2 YSYEKL come from the germline V gene. The CDR3 is 15 residues long.

This chain uses TRBV30 with TRBJ1-5; no firm D call. The CDR3 length is 14 residues. CDR1 is GTSNPN and CDR2 is SVGIG in the germline V gene (reference sequence). Trimming removed 1 base from V and 3 bases from J, with 10 bases in between. The CDR3 region has the DNA TGTGCCTGGAGTGGACCGGGCCTCAATCAGCCCCAGCATTTT. Translation: CAWSGPGLNQPQHF.